This TCR beta chain was obtained from a study of T-cell memory formation after mild COVID-19. Whole-study results and caveats: Of the contracting clones, CD4+ ones lay mainly in CM and EM, and CD8+ ones in EMRA. The study detected some responding clones in pre-infection memory, suggesting cross-reactive memory joined. Clones contracting day 15 to 85 were balanced CD4/CD8; later expanders leaned CD4+.

With 3 bases removed from V and 4 bases from J, the gap between germline ends came to 9 bases. The CDR3 consists of 13 residues. CDR1 is MGHRA and CDR2 is YSYEKL in the germline V gene. This clonotype showed up just a few times. Its antigen is currently unknown. TCR alpha and TCR beta cDNA libraries with sample barcodes and UMIs came from 5'RACE using constant-segment primers. MiXCR, run by TCRdb on the 5' RACE reads, gives a single entry per CDR3 protein. The sample consists of fewer than 500,000 distinct CDR3 sequences, about 23% of them appearing once. The sequence was collected from an adult woman who had mild COVID-19 (a few samples of this study predate the infection). Cell type and time point are not known. The chain combines TRBV4-1 with TRBJ2-5; D not certain. Sequencing input: PBMCs or a T cell subset sorted from them (not recorded which). The CDR3 region is CASSQGMRETQYF. The CDR3 DNA sequence: TGCGCCAGCAGCCAGGGGATGAGAGAGACCCAGTACTTC.